The T cell receptor beta chain described here comes from a study of beta chain features in type 1 diabetes. Study results and limitations: Possible PCR preference for shorter templates applied equally to patients and controls. The influence of HLA type on TCRB rearrangement stayed undetermined.

Sorting that relied on CD45RO/CCR7/CD25/CD127/CD95/CD27 yielded CD4+ naive, central memory, regulatory and stem cell-like memory cells. All sorted populations exceeded 98% purity. Of the isolated RNA, all was reverse transcribed, and so the sequenced material was expressed TCRB transcripts. Here immunoSEQ multiplex PCR was the method, and the copy in TCRdb shows in-frame clones only, minus some. The table records a few hundred thousand clones, 25% to 30% of them present only once. This clone has only a few counts. Its antigen remains unidentified. The CDR3 consists of 11 residues. With 2 bases removed from V and 9 bases from J, the gap between germline ends came to 11 bases. Germline CDR1 is SQVTM and CDR2 is ANQGSEA.

Sequences were obtained from central memory CD4+ T cells from blood. The sequence derives from a man aged 25-45 years in good health. V gene TRBV29-1 combines with J gene TRBJ2-7, with D possibly called TRBD1 or TRBD2 (5 bases each). The CDR3 nucleotides are TGCAGCGTTGAAATCGGGGCCAGGCAGTACTTC. Translated, it gives CSVEIGARQYF.